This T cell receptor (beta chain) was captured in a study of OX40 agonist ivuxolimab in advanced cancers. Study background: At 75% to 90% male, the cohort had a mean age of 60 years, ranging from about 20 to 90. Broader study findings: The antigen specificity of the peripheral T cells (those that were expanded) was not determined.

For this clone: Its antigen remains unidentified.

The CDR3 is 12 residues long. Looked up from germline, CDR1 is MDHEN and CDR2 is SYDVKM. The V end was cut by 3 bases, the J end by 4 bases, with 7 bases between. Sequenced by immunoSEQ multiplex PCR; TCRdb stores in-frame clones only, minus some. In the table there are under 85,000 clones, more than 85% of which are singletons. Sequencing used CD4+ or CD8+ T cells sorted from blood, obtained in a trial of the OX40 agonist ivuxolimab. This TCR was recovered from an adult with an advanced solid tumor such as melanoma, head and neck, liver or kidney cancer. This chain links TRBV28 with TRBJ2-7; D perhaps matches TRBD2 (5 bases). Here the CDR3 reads CASSFREYEQYF. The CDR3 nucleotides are TGTGCCAGCAGTTTTAGGGAGTACGAGCAGTACTTC.